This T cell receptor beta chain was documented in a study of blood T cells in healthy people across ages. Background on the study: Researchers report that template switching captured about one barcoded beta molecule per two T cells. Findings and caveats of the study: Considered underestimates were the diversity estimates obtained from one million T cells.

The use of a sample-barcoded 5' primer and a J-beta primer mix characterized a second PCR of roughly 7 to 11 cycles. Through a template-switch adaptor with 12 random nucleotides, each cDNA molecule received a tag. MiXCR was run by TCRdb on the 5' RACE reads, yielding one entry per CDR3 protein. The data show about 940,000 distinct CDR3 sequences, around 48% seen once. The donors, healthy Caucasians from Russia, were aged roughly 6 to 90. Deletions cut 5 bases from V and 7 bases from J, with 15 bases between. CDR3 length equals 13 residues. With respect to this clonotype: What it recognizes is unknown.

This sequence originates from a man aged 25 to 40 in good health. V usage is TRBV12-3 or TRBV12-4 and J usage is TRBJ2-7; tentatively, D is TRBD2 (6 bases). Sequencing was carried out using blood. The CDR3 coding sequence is TGTGCCAGCAGTCCACTAGCCAACAATGAGCAGTACTTC. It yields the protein CASSPLANNEQYF.